The sequence of this T cell receptor (beta chain) was determined in a study of early T cells in non-severe SARS-CoV-2 infection. About the study: From unsorted whole blood, bulk RNA was sequenced, and the chains remained unpaired. Findings and limits, study-wide: The study's VDJdb matching favored anti-spike CD8 responses and missed private and CD4 specificities.

The length of the CDR3 is 13 residues. CDR1 is SGHAT and CDR2 is FQNNGV in the germline V gene. Points on this clonotype: No antigen is known for it. A read error may account for a junction end that differs from germline.

cDNA molecules, individually, were tagged with unique molecular identifiers. A single record per CDR3 protein comes from TCRdb applying MiXCR to the 5' RACE reads. The data contain some 83,000 distinct CDR3 sequences, 8% to 13% of them singletons. The rearrangement uses TRBV11-2 and TRBJ2-3; D not resolved. The input for sequencing was whole blood, taken at baseline. The TCR comes from an adult who was a healthcare worker with PCR-confirmed SARS-CoV-2 infection or an uninfected control (not recorded which). This CDR3 is CASTLGRTDTQYF. CDR3 bases: TGTGCCAGCACCTTAGGAAGAACAGATACGCAGTATTTT. Full variable domain (remainder filled in from reference TRBV11-2 and TRBJ2-3): EAGVAQSPRYKIIEKRQSVAFWCNPISGHATLYWYQQILGQGPKLLIQFQNNGVVDDSQLPKDRFSAERLKGVDSTLKIQPAKLEDSAVYLCASTLGRTDTQYFGPGTRLTVL.